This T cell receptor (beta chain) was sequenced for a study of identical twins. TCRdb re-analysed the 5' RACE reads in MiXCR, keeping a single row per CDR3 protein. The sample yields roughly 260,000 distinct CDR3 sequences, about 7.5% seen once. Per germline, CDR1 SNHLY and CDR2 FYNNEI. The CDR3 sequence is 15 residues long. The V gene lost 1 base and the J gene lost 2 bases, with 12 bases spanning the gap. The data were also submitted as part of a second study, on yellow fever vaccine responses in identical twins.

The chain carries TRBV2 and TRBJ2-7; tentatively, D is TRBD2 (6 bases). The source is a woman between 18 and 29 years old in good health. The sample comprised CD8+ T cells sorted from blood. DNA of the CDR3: TGTGCCAGCAGTGAAGGGAGGGTAAGGACCTACGAGCAGTACTTC. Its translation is CASSEGRVRTYEQYF.